Listed below are T cell receptor beta chains from one sample, sequenced in a study of shared clonotypes between healthy human individuals. Sequenced by immunoSEQ multiplex PCR; TCRdb stores in-frame clones only, minus some. This table has about 1.5 million clones, approximately 97% appearing once. The sequenced material came from naive CD4+ T cells sorted from blood. The receptors derive from a man aged 30 to 39 in good health. Each CDR3 is given with its conserved first and last residue. A D gene is named only where the DNA matches it firmly. Only part of the rows carry a size: once, few, many, or a class if the clone is expanded.

V gene	D gene	clone size	J gene	CDR3 protein	CDR3 DNA
TRBV27	TRBD1	NA	TRBJ2-1	CASSLVRGRPEGAQEQFF	TGTGCCAGCAGTTTAGTCAGGGGGCGCCCCGAGGGCGCCCAGGAGCAGTTCTTC
TRBV6-1	NA	NA	TRBJ1-2	CASTRGVGGYGYTF	TGTGCCAGCACGAGGGGTGTCGGTGGCTATGGCTACACCTTC
TRBV27	NA	NA	TRBJ2-7	CASSSRDRRGPYEQYF	TGTGCCAGCAGTTCCCGAGACAGGAGGGGCCCCTACGAGCAGTACTTC
TRBV11-3	TRBD1	NA	TRBJ2-7	CASSLSGGQGYEQYF	TGTGCCAGCAGCTTATCGGGGGGACAGGGTTACGAGCAGTACTTC
TRBV9	TRBD1	NA	TRBJ1-2	CASSVGAGGHGYTF	TGTGCCAGCAGCGTAGGGGCAGGGGGCCATGGCTACACCTTC
TRBV18	NA	NA	TRBJ2-1	CASSLLPGEQFF	TGTGCCAGCTCACTGCTCCCAGGGGAGCAGTTCTTC
TRBV7-6	NA	NA	TRBJ1-3	CASSLGDLGSGNTIYF	TGTGCCAGCAGCTTGGGGGACCTGGGCTCTGGAAACACCATATATTTT
TRBV28	NA	NA	TRBJ1-2	CASSPGTLYGYTF	TGTGCCAGCAGTCCCGGGACATTGTATGGCTACACCTTC
TRBV18	NA	NA	TRBJ2-3	CASSPLSGQAFQDTQYF	TGTGCCAGCTCACCACTTTCGGGGCAGGCTTTTCAGGATACGCAGTATTTT
TRBV11-3	NA	NA	TRBJ2-3	CASSLKRRSDTQYF	TGTGCCAGCAGCTTAAAGAGGAGATCAGATACGCAGTATTTT
TRBV10-3	NA	NA	TRBJ2-3	CAISEYSFSTDTQYF	TGTGCCATCAGTGAATACAGTTTTAGCACAGATACGCAGTATTTT
TRBV11-2	TRBD1	NA	TRBJ2-2	CASSRQGWTGELFF	TGTGCCAGCAGCCGACAGGGGTGGACCGGGGAGCTGTTTTTT
TRBV2	NA	once	TRBJ2-7	CASSEEAGGYEQYF	TGTGCCAGCAGTGAAGAGGCGGGTGGCTACGAGCAGTACTTC
TRBV19	TRBD1	NA	TRBJ1-5	CASSPEDRNQPQHF	TGTGCCAGTAGTCCAGAGGACAGGAATCAGCCCCAGCATTTT
TRBV14	NA	NA	TRBJ2-3	CASSQGLRVGDTQYF	TGTGCCAGCAGCCAGGGACTCCGGGTAGGGGATACGCAGTATTTT
TRBV6-1	TRBD2	NA	TRBJ2-5	CASSEVGLAGKETQYF	TGTGCCAGCAGTGAAGTGGGACTAGCGGGGAAAGAGACCCAGTACTTC
TRBV25-1	TRBD2	NA	TRBJ2-7	CASAGGGTFSYEQYF	TGTGCCAGCGCGGGAGGGGGGACCTTCTCCTACGAGCAGTACTTC
TRBV2	NA	NA	TRBJ1-1	CASSDEQNTEAFF	TGTGCCAGCAGTGACGAGCAGAACACTGAAGCTTTCTTT
TRBV5-8	TRBD2	NA	TRBJ2-2	CASSPPGLYTGELFF	TGTGCCAGCAGCCCGCCGGGACTATACACCGGGGAGCTGTTTTTT
TRBV2	NA	NA	TRBJ2-7	CASSRDGTYEQYF	TGTGCCAGCAGTCGGGACGGTACCTACGAGCAGTACTTC
TRBV18	TRBD2	NA	TRBJ2-2	CASSPTSPGLAGGTGELFF	TGTGCCAGCTCACCAACCTCCCCTGGACTAGCGGGAGGCACCGGGGAGCTGTTTTTT
TRBV11-2	TRBD2	NA	TRBJ2-3	CASSLLPGLAGTDTQYF	TGTGCCAGCAGCTTATTACCGGGACTAGCGGGAACAGATACGCAGTATTTT